These 26 T cell receptor beta chains were sequenced from one sample in a study of blood T cells in healthy people across ages. PCR was performed a second time for about 7 to 12 cycles using a sample-barcoded 5' primer and a J-beta primer mix. MiXCR, run by TCRdb on the 5' RACE reads, gives a single entry per CDR3 protein. The data hold around 520,000 distinct CDR3 sequences, with about a quarter observed a single time. The sample was also reused in another study, on T cells of mothers and their children.

The sample comprised blood. Receptors originate from a boy younger than 10 in good health.

The genes are TRBV20-1 and TRBJ1-4, with 7 bases fitting TRBD1. With V trimmed by 6 bases and J by 6 bases, 16 bases remained unmatched. The CDR3 contains 16 residues. Germline V gives CDR1 DFQATT, CDR2 SNEGSKA (reference sequence). The DNA of the CDR3 is TGCAGTGCAAGCCATCCGACAGGGCGACTTGATGAAAAACTGTTTTTT. It codes for CSASHPTGRLDEKLFF.

Only a few counts were recorded for this clonotype. The chain couples TRBV5-1 to TRBJ2-7; D is uncertain. Germline V gene sequence: CDR1 SGHRS, CDR2 YFSETQ. Trimming removed 5 bases at V and 1 base at J, with 13 bases between. The CDR3 consists of 14 residues. CDR3 sequence reads: CASSSNTASYEQYF. CDR3 nucleotides: TGCGCCAGCAGTTCTAACACAGCATCCTACGAGCAGTACTTC.

This clonotype showed up just a few times. The V call is TRBV9, the J call TRBJ2-4; a possible D gene is TRBD2 (6 bases). CDR1 is SGDLS, CDR2 YYNGEE, per germline. The CDR3 is 17 residues long. Between the trimmed V and J ends, which lost 0 bases and 5 bases, there was a span of 18 bases. CDR3 coding DNA: TGTGCCAGCAGCGTAGCGGAGGGGCTGGCGGTGGAAAACATTCAGTACTTC. Translating it yields CASSVAEGLAVENIQYF.

The CDR3 DNA is TGTGCCAGCAGCGGACAGCCCAATGAGCAGTTCTTC. Its translation is CASSGQPNEQFF. This chain links TRBV13 with TRBJ2-7; TRBD1 is a possible D gene (6 bases). The DNA end is more similar to TRBJ2-1, so the J call may be wrong. The germline V gene has CDR1 PRHDT and CDR2 FYEKMQ (reference sequence). This CDR3 is built from 12 residues.

The J gene is TRBJ2-4, the V gene TRBV7-8; 10 nucleotides match TRBD1. Germline V gene sequence: CDR1 SGHVS, CDR2 FQNEAQ. Trimming cost V 8 bases and J 5 bases; bases outside gene matches: 9. The CDR3 is 15 residues long. The chain's CDR3 is CASGDRGISENIQYF. The CDR3 nucleotides read TGTGCCAGCGGGGACAGGGGCATATCAGAAAACATTCAGTACTTC.

This clonotype was counted once. The chain uses TRBV20-1 and TRBJ2-5; no firm D call. The germline V gene has CDR1 DFQATT and CDR2 SNEGSKA (reference sequence). The ends were cut back, 5 bases at V and 0 bases at J, with 19 bases in the middle. The CDR3 has 16 residues. The CDR3 region is CSAARKKDAYQETQYF. As DNA, the CDR3 is TGCAGTGCTGCCCGGAAGAAGGACGCGTACCAAGAGACCCAGTACTTC.

This clonotype was observed a handful of times. The chain links TRBV27 to TRBJ2-7; 9 positions agree with TRBD2. The J call is uncertain, as TRBJ2-1 better fits the DNA end. Germline CDR1 reads MNHEY; CDR2 reads SMNVEV (reference sequence). The CDR3 loop spans 15 amino acids. CDR3 DNA sequence: TGTGCCAGCAGTGCGCTAGCGGGGAGGTACAATGAGCAGTTCTTC. Translated, it gives CASSALAGRYNEQFF.

Concerning this clonotype: Its ends do not fully match the called genes, so a read error is possible. The J gene is TRBJ2-5, the V gene TRBV5-1; 9 bases align to TRBD2. The CDR3 contains 14 residues. From germline, CDR1 is SGHRS and CDR2 YFSETQ. CDR3 sequence (DNA): TGCGCCAGCAGCCTACGGACTAGCGAGGATGAGGAGTTCTTC. Protein sequence: CASSLRTSEDEEFF.

This clonotype occurred a few times. CDR3 sequence: CASSDRTGSETQYF. CDR3 coding DNA: TGTGCCAGCAGCGACCGCACAGGGAGCGAGACCCAGTACTTC. This rearrangement joins TRBV9 to TRBJ2-5; possibly TRBD1 for D (6 bases). Trimming took 3 bases from V and 5 from J, leaving 14 bases between them. The CDR3 is 14 residues long. In germline, CDR1 is SGDLS, CDR2 YYNGEE.

A note on this clonotype: This clone may be a read error of a much larger clone one base away. The V and J genes are TRBV11-2 and TRBJ1-6, with D uncertain. The germline gives CDR1 SGHAT, CDR2 FQNNGV. The V end lost 3 bases, the J end lost 11 bases, and 14 bases lay between the germline ends. The CDR3 runs to 14 residues. The CDR3 loop is CASSLMGIGPPLHF. CDR3 DNA sequence: TGTGCCAGCAGCTTGATGGGAATTGGCCCACCCCTCCACTTT.

In this sample, this clonotype turned up a few times. The genes are TRBV27 and TRBJ2-5; 7 positions match TRBD1. V lost 2 bases, J lost 4 bases, and 4 bases stayed unmatched. This CDR3 contains 14 residues. CDR1 and CDR2 (germline): MNHEY, SMNVEV (reference sequence). Here the CDR3 DNA reads TGTGCCAGCAGTTTACGGGGACAGACAGAGACCCAGTACTTC. It yields the protein CASSLRGQTETQYF.

This chain links TRBV13 with TRBJ2-4, with TRBD2 identical over 8 bases. This CDR3 spans 17 amino acids. The germline V gene encodes CDR1 PRHDT and CDR2 FYEKMQ (reference sequence). Losses at the gene ends were 4 bases for V and 3 bases for J; bases not matched to a gene: 11. In nucleotides, the CDR3 is TGTGCCAGCAGCTCCCCCGAGCTAGCGGGCAGCAAAAACATTCAGTACTTC. Translating it yields CASSSPELAGSKNIQYF.

This clonotype has more than one count but fewer than ten. The chain has TRBV30 and TRBJ2-4; 13 nucleotides match TRBD2. Germline V CDR1 and CDR2: GTSNPN, SVGIG (reference sequence). The length of the CDR3 is 19 residues. The V and J ends lost 1 base and 0 bases, in that order; junction bases with no gene match: 9. CDR3 in amino acids: CAWSGQTSGRNLAKNIQYF. CDR3 bases: TGTGCCTGGAGTGGCCAGACTAGCGGGAGGAACCTAGCCAAAAACATTCAGTACTTC.

This clonotype was seen repeatedly, ten times or more. The chain is built from TRBV20-1 and TRBJ2-7; TRBD2 is a possible D gene (6 bases). Germline lookup yields CDR1 DFQATT and CDR2 SNEGSKA (reference sequence). CDR3 size: 16 residues. Trimming removed 3 bases at V and 6 bases at J, with 24 bases between. CDR3 region: CSASGSLGTAGIEQYF. The CDR3 coding sequence is TGCAGTGCTAGCGGTAGTCTAGGGACTGCCGGGATCGAGCAGTACTTC.

V and J are TRBV28 and TRBJ2-5, with 8 positions matching TRBD1. The DNA matches TRBJ2-7 better at its end, which makes the J call doubtful. Germline CDR1 MDHEN, CDR2 SYDVKM. The CDR3 spans 15 residues. The CDR3 spells CATTTRQGPSYEQYF. In DNA form, the CDR3 reads TGTGCCACTACTACTCGACAGGGGCCCTCCTACGAGCAGTACTTC.

This clonotype was counted a few times. This chain joins TRBV2 and TRBJ2-5; no clear D. There are 13 residues in the CDR3. Trimming stripped 6 bases from V and 1 base from J, with 9 bases between. Per the germline V gene, CDR1 is SNHLY and CDR2 is FYNNEI. Written as DNA, the CDR3 is TGTGCCAGCAGCCGGGTGGCCCAAGAGACCCAGTACTTC. Translated: CASSRVAQETQYF.

V and J are TRBV6-1 and TRBJ1-2; D not certain. Germline V gene data show CDR1 as MNHNS and CDR2 as SASEGT. V was cut by 3 bases and J by 0 bases, with 11 bases left in between. This CDR3 has 15 residues. The CDR3 protein is CASSEEGWANYGYTF. CDR3 sequence (DNA): TGTGCCAGCAGTGAGGAGGGTTGGGCTAACTATGGCTACACCTTC.

J is TRBJ2-5 and V is TRBV4-3; the D gene is possibly TRBD2 (6 bases). The CDR3 has 14 amino acids. Trimming took off 2 bases at V and 9 bases at J, with 16 bases between the two ends. CDR1 and CDR2 (germline): LGHNA, YSLEER. CDR3 sequence reads: CASSQNVGTEAQYF. As DNA, the CDR3 is TGCGCCAGCAGCCAAAATGTCGGGACTGAGGCCCAGTACTTC.

Concerning this clonotype: The junction departs from the called germline gene at one end, perhaps through a read error. J is TRBJ2-3 and V is TRBV12-3 or TRBV12-4, with D possibly being TRBD2 (5 bases). CDR3 length: 12 residues. Here the CDR3 reads CASRGRLDPQYF. CDR3 in DNA: TGTGCCAGCAGGGGGAGATTAGATCCGCAGTATTTT.

In its sample, this clonotype was seen a few times. This rearrangement joins TRBV24-1 to TRBJ2-3; 7 bases line up with TRBD1. V lost 5 bases to trimming and J lost 2 bases; unmatched junction nucleotides: 9. This CDR3 has 16 amino acids. The germline CDR1 and CDR2 sequences are KGHDR and SFDVKD. For the CDR3, the DNA is TGTGCCACCAGTGTCTGGGACAGTCCGGACACAGATACGCAGTATTTT. Amino acids: CATSVWDSPDTDTQYF.

The table lists this clonotype with a count of one. The CDR3 spells CASSLQQGYTF. The CDR3 DNA sequence: TGTGCCAGCAGCTTACAACAGGGCTACACCTTC. V and J are TRBV13 and TRBJ1-2; D gene ambiguous. Between the trimmed V and J ends, which lost 2 bases and 8 bases, there was a span of 6 bases. CDR1 is PRHDT and CDR2 is FYEKMQ in the germline V gene (reference sequence). CDR3 size: 11 residues. The full variable domain, completed using reference TRBV13 and TRBJ1-2, is AAGVIQSPRHLIKEKRETATLKCYPIPRHDTVYWYQQGPGQDPQFLISFYEKMQSDKGSIPDRFSAQQFSDYHSELNMSSLELGDSALYFCASSLQQGYTFGSGTRLTVV.

The J gene is TRBJ2-1, the V gene TRBV14, with D possibly matching TRBD2 (5 bases). The V and J ends lost 1 base and 1 base respectively, with 11 bases between them. CDR3 length: 16 amino acids. The V gene's germline CDR1 is SGHDN and CDR2 FVKESK. DNA for the CDR3: TGTGCCAGCAGCCAAGGAATGGGGAGATCCTACAATGAGCAGTTCTTC. This sequence encodes CASSQGMGRSYNEQFF.

The sample holds many counts of this clonotype. The rearrangement joins TRBV5-6 to TRBJ2-7; 13 positions match TRBD2. The germline CDR1 and CDR2 sequences are SGHDT and YYEEEE. The CDR3 has 15 residues. The J segment lost 4 bases and the V segment lost 4 bases, leaving 5 bases of the junction unmatched. The CDR3 region has the DNA TGTGCCAGCAGCGGGGGGACTAGCGGGAAGTACGAGCAGTACTTC. It yields the protein CASSGGTSGKYEQYF.

This chain links TRBV7-2 with TRBJ1-2; 10 bases line up with TRBD1. CDR1 is SGHTA, CDR2 FQGNSA, per germline. CDR3 size: 15 residues. Trimming removed 5 bases from V and 4 bases from J; junction bases left unmatched: 7. The CDR3 protein is CASSTRQGASYGYTF. CDR3 nucleotide sequence: TGTGCCAGCAGCACGAGACAGGGGGCATCCTATGGCTACACCTTC.

This clonotype was seen only a few times. V gene TRBV12-3 or TRBV12-4 combines with J gene TRBJ2-5; 9 nucleotides line up with TRBD2. The J call may not be correct, given that the DNA end is closer to TRBJ2-1. This CDR3 comprises 16 residues. In DNA, the CDR3 is TGTGCCAGCAGCCGCCTTGGCGGGGGGGCCTCCAATGAGCAGTTCTTC. As protein: CASSRLGGGASNEQFF.

The rearrangement links TRBV30 to TRBJ2-6, with TRBD2 matching 14 bases. Germline V gene sequence: CDR1 GTSNPN, CDR2 SVGIG (reference sequence). The CDR3 is made up of 18 amino acids. V was clipped by 3 bases and J by 0 bases; unmatched bases: 4. As DNA, the CDR3 is TGTGCCTGGAGGCGGACTAGCGGGGGGCCCTCTGGGGCCAACGTCCTGACTTTC. Amino acids: CAWRRTSGGPSGANVLTF.